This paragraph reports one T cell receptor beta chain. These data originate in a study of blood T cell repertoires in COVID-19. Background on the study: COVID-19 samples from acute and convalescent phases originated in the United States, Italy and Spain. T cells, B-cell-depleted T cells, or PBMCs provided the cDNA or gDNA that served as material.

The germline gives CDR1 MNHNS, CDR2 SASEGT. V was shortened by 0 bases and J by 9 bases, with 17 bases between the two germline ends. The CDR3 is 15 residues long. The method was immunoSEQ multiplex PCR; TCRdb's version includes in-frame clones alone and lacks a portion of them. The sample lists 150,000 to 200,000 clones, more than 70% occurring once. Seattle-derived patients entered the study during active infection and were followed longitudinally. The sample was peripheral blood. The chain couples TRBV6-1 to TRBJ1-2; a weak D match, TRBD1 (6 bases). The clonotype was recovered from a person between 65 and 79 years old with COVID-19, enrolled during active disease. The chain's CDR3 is CASSEAGAQGKSYTF. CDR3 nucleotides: TGTGCCAGCAGTGAAGCGGGGGCACAGGGAAAAAGCTACACCTTC.